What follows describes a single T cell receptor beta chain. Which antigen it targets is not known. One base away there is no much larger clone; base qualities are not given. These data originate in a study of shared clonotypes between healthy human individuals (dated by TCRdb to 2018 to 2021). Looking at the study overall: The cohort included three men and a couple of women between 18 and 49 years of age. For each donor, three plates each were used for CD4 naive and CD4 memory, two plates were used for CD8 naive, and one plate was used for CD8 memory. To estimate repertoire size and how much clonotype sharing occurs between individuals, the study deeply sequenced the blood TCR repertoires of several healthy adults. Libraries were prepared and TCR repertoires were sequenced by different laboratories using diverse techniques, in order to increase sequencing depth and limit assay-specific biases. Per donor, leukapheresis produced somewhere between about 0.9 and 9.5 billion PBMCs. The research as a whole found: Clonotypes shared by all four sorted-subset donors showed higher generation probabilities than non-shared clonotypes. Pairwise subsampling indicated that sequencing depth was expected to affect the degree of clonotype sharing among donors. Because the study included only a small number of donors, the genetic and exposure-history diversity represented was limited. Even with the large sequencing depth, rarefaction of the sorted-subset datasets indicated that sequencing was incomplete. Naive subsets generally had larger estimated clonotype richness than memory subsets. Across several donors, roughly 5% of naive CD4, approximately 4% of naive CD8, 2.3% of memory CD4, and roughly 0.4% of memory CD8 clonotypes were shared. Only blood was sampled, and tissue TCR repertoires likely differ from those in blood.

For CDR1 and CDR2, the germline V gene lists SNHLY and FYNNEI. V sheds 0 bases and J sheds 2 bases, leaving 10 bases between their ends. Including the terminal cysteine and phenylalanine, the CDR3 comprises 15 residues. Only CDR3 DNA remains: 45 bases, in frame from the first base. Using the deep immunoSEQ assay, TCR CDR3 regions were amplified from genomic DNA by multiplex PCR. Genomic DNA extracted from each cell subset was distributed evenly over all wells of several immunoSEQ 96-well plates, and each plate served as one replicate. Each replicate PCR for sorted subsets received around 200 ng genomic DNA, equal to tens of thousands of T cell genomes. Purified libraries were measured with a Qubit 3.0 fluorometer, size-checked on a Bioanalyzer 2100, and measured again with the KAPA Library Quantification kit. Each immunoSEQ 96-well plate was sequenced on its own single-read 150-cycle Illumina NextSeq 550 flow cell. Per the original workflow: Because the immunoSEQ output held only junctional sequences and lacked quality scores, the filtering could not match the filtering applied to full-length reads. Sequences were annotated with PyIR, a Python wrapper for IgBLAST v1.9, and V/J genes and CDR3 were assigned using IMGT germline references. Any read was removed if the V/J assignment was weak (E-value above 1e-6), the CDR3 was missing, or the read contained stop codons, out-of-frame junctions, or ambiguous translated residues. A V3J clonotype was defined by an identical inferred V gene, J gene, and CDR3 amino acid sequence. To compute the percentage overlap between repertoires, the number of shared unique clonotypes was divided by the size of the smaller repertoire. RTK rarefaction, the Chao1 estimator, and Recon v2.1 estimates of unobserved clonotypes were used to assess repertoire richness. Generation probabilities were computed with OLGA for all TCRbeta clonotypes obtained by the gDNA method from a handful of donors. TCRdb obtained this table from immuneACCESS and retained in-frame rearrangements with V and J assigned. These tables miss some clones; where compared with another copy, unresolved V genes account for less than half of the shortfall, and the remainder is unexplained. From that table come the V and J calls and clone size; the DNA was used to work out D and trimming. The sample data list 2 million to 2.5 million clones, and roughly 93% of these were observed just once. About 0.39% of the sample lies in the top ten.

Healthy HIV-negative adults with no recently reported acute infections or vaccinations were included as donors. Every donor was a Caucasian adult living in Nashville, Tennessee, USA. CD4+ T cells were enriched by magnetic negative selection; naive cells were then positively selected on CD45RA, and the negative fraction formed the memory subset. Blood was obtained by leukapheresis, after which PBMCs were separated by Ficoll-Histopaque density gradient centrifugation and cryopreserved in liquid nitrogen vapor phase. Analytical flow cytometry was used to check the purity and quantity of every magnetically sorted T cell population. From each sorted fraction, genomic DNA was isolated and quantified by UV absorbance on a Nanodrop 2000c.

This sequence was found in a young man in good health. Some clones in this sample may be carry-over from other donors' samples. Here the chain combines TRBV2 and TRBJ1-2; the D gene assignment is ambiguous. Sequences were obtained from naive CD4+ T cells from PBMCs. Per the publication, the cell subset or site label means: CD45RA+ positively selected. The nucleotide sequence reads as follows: TGTGCCAGCAGTGAAGCAACTGGGTCGAACTATGGCTACACCTTC. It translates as CASSEATGSNYGYTF. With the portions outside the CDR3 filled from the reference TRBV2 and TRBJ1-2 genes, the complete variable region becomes EPEVTQTPSHQVTQMGQEVILRCVPISNHLYFYWYRQILGQKVEFLVSFYNNEISEKSEIFDDQFSVERPDGSNFTLKIRSTKLEDSAMYFCASSEATGSNYGYTFGSGTRLTVV.